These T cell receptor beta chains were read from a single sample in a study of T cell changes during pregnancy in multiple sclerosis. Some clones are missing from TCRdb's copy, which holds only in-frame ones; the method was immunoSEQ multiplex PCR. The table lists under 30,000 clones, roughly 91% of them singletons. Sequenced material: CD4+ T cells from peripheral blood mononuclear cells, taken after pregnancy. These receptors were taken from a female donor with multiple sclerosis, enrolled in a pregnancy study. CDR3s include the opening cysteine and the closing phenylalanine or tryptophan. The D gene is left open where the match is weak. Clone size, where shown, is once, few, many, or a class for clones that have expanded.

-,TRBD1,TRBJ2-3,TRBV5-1,CASSLVGQGVGDTQYF,TGCGCCAGCAGCTTGGTTGGACAGGGGGTCGGAGATACGCAGTATTTT
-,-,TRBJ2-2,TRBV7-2,CASSRKWEVITNTGELFF,TGTGCCAGCAGCCGGAAGTGGGAGGTTATAACGAACACCGGGGAGCTGTTTTTT
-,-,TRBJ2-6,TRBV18,CASSPDMSGANVLTF,TGTGCCAGCTCCCCCGACATGTCTGGGGCCAACGTCCTGACTTTC
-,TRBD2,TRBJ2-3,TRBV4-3,CASSQEIPRGGQDTQYF,TGCGCCAGCAGCCAAGAAATTCCGCGGGGGGGCCAAGATACGCAGTATTTT
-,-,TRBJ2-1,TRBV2,CASKLGQSGANEQFF,TGTGCCAGCAAATTGGGACAGTCGGGGGCCAATGAGCAGTTCTTC
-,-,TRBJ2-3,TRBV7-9,CASSLVGGGTDTQYF,TGTGCCAGCAGCTTAGTGGGAGGTGGCACAGATACGCAGTATTTT
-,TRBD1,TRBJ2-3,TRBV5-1,CASSVRVGTGFGADTQYF,TGCGCCAGCAGCGTAAGGGTCGGGACAGGATTTGGGGCAGATACGCAGTATTTT
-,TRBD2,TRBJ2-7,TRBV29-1,CSVLGTTVYGEQYF,TGCAGCGTGCTGGGGACTACCGTCTATGGTGAGCAGTACTTC
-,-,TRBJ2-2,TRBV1,CTSSQAGSSGVTGELFF,TGCACCAGCAGCCAAGCCGGATCCTCGGGGGTTACCGGGGAGCTGTTTTTT
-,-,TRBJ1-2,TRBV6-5,CASSYSYYVGYGYTF,TGTGCCAGCAGTTACTCCTACTATGTCGGCTATGGCTACACCTTC
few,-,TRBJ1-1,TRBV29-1,CSVVSQGNTEAFF,TGCAGCGTCGTGAGTCAGGGGAACACTGAAGCTTTCTTT
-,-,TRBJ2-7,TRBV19,CASSIPGAYEQYF,TGTGCCAGTAGTATTCCAGGGGCGTACGAGCAGTACTTC
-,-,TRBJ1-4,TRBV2,CASIREVDNEKLFF,TGTGCCAGTATCCGAGAGGTGGATAATGAAAAACTGTTTTTT
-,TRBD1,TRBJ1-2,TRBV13,CASSKGQGGRSNYGYTF,TGTGCCAGCAGCAAAGGACAGGGAGGAAGGTCGAACTATGGCTACACCTTC
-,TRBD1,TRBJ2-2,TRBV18,CASSPPGQGASGELFF,TGTGCCAGCTCACCACCGGGACAGGGGGCGTCGGGGGAGCTGTTTTTT
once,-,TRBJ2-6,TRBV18,CASSPDKSGANVLTF,TGTGCCAGCTCACCCGACAAATCTGGGGCCAACGTCCTGACTTTC
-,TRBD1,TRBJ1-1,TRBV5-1,CASSEETGGGAFF,TGCGCCAGCAGCGAAGAAACAGGGGGTGGAGCTTTCTTT
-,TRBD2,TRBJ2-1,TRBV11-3,CASSYTSGRSEQFF,TGTGCCAGCAGCTACACTAGCGGGAGGAGTGAGCAGTTCTTC
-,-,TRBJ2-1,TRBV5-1,CASSLGLGQHALRYNEQFF,TGCGCCAGCAGCTTGGGCTTAGGACAGCACGCTCTTCGGTACAATGAGCAGTTCTTC
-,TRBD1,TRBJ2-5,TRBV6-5,CASSGDRGRQETQYF,TGTGCCAGCAGCGGGGACAGGGGGCGCCAAGAGACCCAGTACTTC
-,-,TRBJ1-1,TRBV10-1,CASSENRNEAFF,TGCGCCAGCAGTGAGAACAGGAATGAAGCTTTCTTT
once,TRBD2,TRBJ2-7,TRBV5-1,CASHPGGAQDEQYF,TGCGCCAGCCATCCGGGAGGGGCGCAGGACGAGCAGTACTTC
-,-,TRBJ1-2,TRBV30,CAWSVSENSYGYTF,TGTGCCTGGAGTGTTAGTGAAAATTCGTATGGCTACACCTTC
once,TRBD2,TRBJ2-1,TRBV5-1,CASSLGAGGPYEQFF,TGCGCCAGCAGCTTGGGTGCGGGAGGGCCCTATGAGCAGTTCTTC
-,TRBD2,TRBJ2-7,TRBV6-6,CASSLGSGSTYEQYF,TGTGCCAGCAGTTTGGGAAGCGGGAGCACCTACGAGCAGTACTTC
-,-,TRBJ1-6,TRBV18,CASSLDSSSYNSPLHF,TGTGCCAGCTCACTCGACAGTAGCTCCTATAATTCACCCCTCCACTTT
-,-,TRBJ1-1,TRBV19,CASSISTSRREAFF,TGTGCCAGTAGTATATCCACGTCCCGGCGGGAAGCTTTCTTT
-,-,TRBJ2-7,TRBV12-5,CASGLLLYEQYF,TGTGCTAGTGGTTTGCTTCTGTACGAGCAGTACTTC
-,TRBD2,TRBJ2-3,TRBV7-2,CASRELAGVADTQYF,TGTGCCAGCAGGGAGCTAGCGGGAGTGGCAGATACGCAGTATTTT
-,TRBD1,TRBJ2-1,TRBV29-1,CSVVVRGSVDEQFF,TGCAGCGTTGTGGTCAGGGGGTCGGTCGATGAGCAGTTCTTC
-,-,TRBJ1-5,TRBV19,CASSIGWLGGGHRVDQPQHF,TGTGCCAGTAGTATCGGGTGGTTGGGGGGGGGACACCGAGTAGATCAGCCCCAGCATTTT